The next 15 T cell receptor beta chains were all read from a single sample in a study of cytomegalovirus exposure and HLA in healthy donors. Both 60 Vbeta primers and 13 Jbeta primers went into the PCR. The method was immunoSEQ multiplex PCR; TCRdb's version includes in-frame clones alone and lacks a portion of them. The repertoire consists of nearly 110,000 clones, with approximately 79% occurring once and the leading ten covering 14%. Input material: PBMCs. The receptors derive from a woman aged 40-49 years in good health and CMV-seropositive.

In its sample, this clone was seen a few times. CDR3 nucleotides: TGTGCCAGCAGTTCCCCGGGGACAGGAGGAACCTATGGCTACACCTTC. It yields the protein CASSSPGTGGTYGYTF. The chain has TRBV6-5 and TRBJ1-2, with 8 bases identical to TRBD1. This CDR3 is built from 16 residues. V gave up 4 bases and J gave up 4 bases; unmatched junction bases: 11. Per germline, CDR1 MNHEY and CDR2 SVGAGI.

This clone has a handful of counts. The chain carries TRBV5-5 and TRBJ2-5, with a tentative D call TRBD2 (5 bases). This CDR3 spans 15 amino acids. Germline lookup yields CDR1 SGHKS and CDR2 YYEKEE (reference sequence). V lost 3 bases and J 2 bases, leaving 14 bases between the germline ends. The CDR3 DNA is TGTGCCAGCAGCTGGGAGAGCTCGGGGCAAGAGACCCAGTACTTC. Translation gives CASSWESSGQETQYF.

The rearrangement joins TRBV19 to TRBJ2-7, with 8 bases identical to TRBD1. Losses at the gene ends were 5 bases for V and 4 bases for J; bases not matched to a gene: 10. Germline lookup yields CDR1 LNHDA and CDR2 SQIVND (reference sequence). The CDR3 is 15 amino acids. The CDR3 DNA sequence: TGTGCCAGTAGTCCCCGACAGGGGAGAACGTACGAGCAGTACTTC. This sequence encodes CASSPRQGRTYEQYF.

The chain uses TRBV2 and TRBJ1-6, with D tentatively TRBD1 (5 bases). The V gene lost 8 bases and the J gene lost 5 bases, with 13 bases spanning the gap. Germline CDR1 and CDR2: SNHLY and FYNNEI. This CDR3 has 14 amino acids. As DNA, the CDR3 is TGTGCCAGCGGGGGGGACGGGGATAATTCACCCCTCCACTTT. Amino acids: CASGGDGDNSPLHF.

The gene calls are TRBV30 and TRBJ2-3; D perhaps matches TRBD1 (6 bases). The V gene lost 5 bases and the J gene lost 0 bases, with 18 bases spanning the gap. CDR1 and CDR2 from the germline V gene are GTSNPN and SVGIG (reference sequence). This CDR3 is built from 16 residues. CDR3 DNA sequence: TGTGCCTGGGGGCAGGGGCCCCAAATAAGCACAGATACGCAGTATTTT. It codes for CAWGQGPQISTDTQYF.

This clone was found a few times. This chain joins TRBV6-1 and TRBJ2-1; D is perhaps TRBD1 (5 bases). Germline V gene sequence: CDR1 MNHNS, CDR2 SASEGT. The V and J ends lost 10 bases and 4 bases respectively, with 14 bases between them. The CDR3 sequence is 13 residues long. The CDR3 loop is CATQGRPYNEQFF. The CDR3 DNA sequence: TGTGCCACCCAGGGTCGTCCATACAATGAGCAGTTCTTC.

In its sample, this clone was seen a few times. J is TRBJ2-5 and V is TRBV7-2; TRBD1 is a possible D gene (5 bases). The V and J ends lost 1 base and 5 bases respectively, with 11 bases between them. This CDR3 is built from 14 residues. CDR1 and CDR2 (germline): SGHTA, FQGNSA. Written as DNA, the CDR3 is TGTGCCAGCAGCTTAGAAGGGGTAAGGGAGACCCAGTACTTC. Translating gives CASSLEGVRETQYF. Full variable domain (outside the CDR3, taken from reference TRBV7-2 and TRBJ2-5): GAGVSQSPSNKVTEKGKDVELRCDPISGHTALYWYRQSLGQGLEFLIYFQGNSAPDKSGLPSDRFSAERTGGSVSTLTIQRTQQEDSAVYLCASSLEGVRETQYFGPGTRLLVL.

The rearrangement uses TRBV29-1 and TRBJ1-1, with a possible D match to TRBD1 (5 bases). The CDR3 length is 14 residues. Germline lookup yields CDR1 SQVTM and CDR2 ANQGSEA. The germline V and J ends were trimmed by 2 bases and 4 bases, with 14 bases remaining between them. The CDR3 loop reads CSVEISGTFTEAFF. For the CDR3, the DNA is TGCAGCGTTGAAATTTCCGGGACTTTCACTGAAGCTTTCTTT.

The chain uses TRBV5-1 and TRBJ2-3; 10 positions agree with TRBD2. J lost 4 bases, V lost 4 bases, and 3 bases had no gene match. The length of the CDR3 is 14 residues. The germline V gene encodes CDR1 SGHRS and CDR2 YFSETQ. The CDR3 sequence is CASSPGTSADTQYF. For the CDR3, the DNA is TGCGCCAGCAGCCCCGGGACTAGCGCAGATACGCAGTATTTT.

This clone was seen once. This chain links TRBV6-5 with TRBJ2-7; the match to TRBD1 covers 7 bases. Germline V gene lookup returns CDR1 MNHEY and CDR2 SVGAGI. With 0 bases clipped from V and 2 bases from J, the junction kept 4 bases outside the gene matches. CDR3 length equals 15 residues. The CDR3, as DNA: TGTGCCAGCAGTTACTCGACAGGGCGCCCCTACGAGCAGTACTTC. Amino acid sequence: CASSYSTGRPYEQYF.

This clone was counted once. This chain joins TRBV19 and TRBJ2-7; a weak D match, TRBD2 (5 bases). Germline assignment: CDR1 LNHDA and CDR2 SQIVND (reference sequence). This CDR3 has 13 amino acids. V lost 4 bases to trimming and J lost 1 base, with 8 bases between them. The CDR3 sequence is CASSTTGSYEQYF. DNA for the CDR3: TGTGCCAGTAGTACGACGGGATCCTACGAGCAGTACTTC.

The chain has TRBV7-8 and TRBJ2-5; TRBD1 is a possible D gene (6 bases). The germline gives CDR1 SGHVS, CDR2 FQNEAQ. The CDR3 extends over 14 amino acids. The germline V and J ends were trimmed by 4 bases and 0 bases, with 9 bases remaining between them. CDR3 coding DNA: TGTGCCAGCAGCTCCCGGACAGACCAAGAGACCCAGTACTTC. Its protein is CASSSRTDQETQYF.

The gene calls are TRBV5-1 and TRBJ2-7, with a tentative D call TRBD1 (6 bases). Deletions cut 0 bases from V and 6 bases from J, with 13 bases between. Germline lookup yields CDR1 SGHRS and CDR2 YFSETQ. The CDR3 has 14 amino acids. CDR3 sequence reads: CASSLGQVLAEQYF. In DNA, the CDR3 is TGCGCCAGCAGCTTGGGACAGGTCCTGGCCGAGCAGTACTTC.

The table lists this clone with a few counts. The rearrangement joins TRBV19 to TRBJ2-2; the D gene is possibly TRBD2 (6 bases). The CDR3 consists of 15 residues. V was trimmed by 6 bases and J by 1 base, leaving 12 bases between them. CDR1 LNHDA and CDR2 SQIVND come from the germline V gene (reference sequence). As DNA, the CDR3 is TGTGCCAGTAGGACAATGGAGGGGAACACCGGGGAGCTGTTTTTT. It encodes CASRTMEGNTGELFF.

The chain uses TRBV2 and TRBJ1-2, with D perhaps matching TRBD1 (6 bases). CDR3 size: 15 residues. The germline gives CDR1 SNHLY, CDR2 FYNNEI. Trimming took off 0 bases at V and 3 bases at J, with 11 bases between the two ends. The CDR3 protein is CASSEASTGDYGYTF. As DNA, the CDR3 is TGTGCCAGCAGTGAAGCGTCGACAGGCGACTATGGCTACACCTTC.